The 17 T cell receptor beta chains listed next were all sequenced from one sample in a study of control samples from healthy donors and cancer patients. The protocol was immunoSEQ multiplex PCR, while the TCRdb copy is restricted to in-frame clones and leaves out a portion. The data contain roughly 120,000 clones, approximately 94% of them seen just once; the ten biggest clones take up roughly 1.7%. The sample consisted of PBMCs. Receptors originate from a man aged 50 to 60 with head and neck cancer.

Remarks on this clone: The same CDR3 is also encoded by other DNA sequences in this sample. V is TRBV7-3 and J is TRBJ2-5; a weak D match, TRBD2 (6 bases). Germline V gene lookup returns CDR1 SGHTA and CDR2 FQGTGA. Trimming took 3 bases from V and 3 from J, leaving 8 bases between them. The CDR3 loop spans 13 amino acids. CDR3 in DNA: TGTGCCAGCAGCTTGGGGGGAGAAGAGACCCAGTACTTC. Translated, it gives CASSLGGEETQYF.

J is TRBJ2-1 and V is TRBV20-1, with 8 bases aligning to TRBD2. Germline assignment: CDR1 DFQATT and CDR2 SNEGSKA (reference sequence). Trimming removed 3 bases from V and 1 base from J; junction bases left unmatched: 8. This CDR3 comprises 16 residues. CDR3 sequence: CSASTLAAASYNEQFF. The CDR3 DNA reads TGCAGTGCTAGTACACTAGCGGCGGCATCCTACAATGAGCAGTTCTTC.

The chain is built from TRBV5-1 and TRBJ2-5, with 8 bases fitting TRBD2. CDR1 and CDR2 from the germline V gene are SGHRS and YFSETQ. Losses at the gene ends were 7 bases for V and 3 bases for J; bases not matched to a gene: 11. The CDR3 sequence is 15 residues long. The CDR3 here is CASRGGGAEEETQYF. The CDR3 DNA reads TGCGCCAGCCGGGGGGGAGGAGCGGAAGAAGAGACCCAGTACTTC.

This rearrangement joins TRBV7-2 to TRBJ2-1; D not resolved. The CDR3 is made up of 12 amino acids. V was cut by 2 bases and J by 3 bases, with 2 bases left in between. Germline V gene data show CDR1 as SGHTA and CDR2 as FQGNSA. The CDR3 is CASSLYYNEQFF. CDR3 nucleotides: TGTGCCAGCAGCTTATACTACAATGAGCAGTTCTTC.

The chain has TRBV4-1 and TRBJ2-4, with 10 positions matching TRBD1. Germline CDR1 MGHRA, CDR2 YSYEKL. The CDR3 consists of 18 residues. Trimming cost V 4 bases and J 0 bases; bases outside gene matches: 9. Here the CDR3 reads CASSPRDRGNLAKNIQYF. CDR3 nucleotide sequence: TGCGCCAGCAGCCCCCGGGACAGGGGCAACCTAGCCAAAAACATTCAGTACTTC.

The chain uses TRBV13 and TRBJ2-4, with D unresolved. Germline CDR1 reads PRHDT; CDR2 reads FYEKMQ (reference sequence). V was pared by 0 bases and J by 0 bases, with 6 bases between. The length of the CDR3 is 15 residues. CDR3 DNA sequence: TGTGCCAGCAGCTTAGGGGAGTTAGCCAAAAACATTCAGTACTTC. Protein product: CASSLGELAKNIQYF.

The J gene is TRBJ1-1, the V gene TRBV28, with no clear D. CDR1 is MDHEN and CDR2 is SYDVKM in the germline V gene. The V end lost 5 bases, the J end lost 1 base, and 5 bases lay between the germline ends. There are 12 residues in the CDR3. DNA of the CDR3: TGTGCCAGCAGTCGTAGGAACACTGAAGCTTTCTTT. It yields the protein CASSRRNTEAFF.

Comments on this clone: The junction does not match germline at one end; this may be a read error. The genes are TRBV7-6 and TRBJ2-7; D possibly corresponds to TRBD1 (5 bases). The CDR3 runs to 15 residues. Germline V lookup: CDR1 SGHVS, CDR2 FNYEAQ. Written as DNA, the CDR3 is TGTGCCAGCACCTTAGGGCTGGGGCTAGCCTACGAGCAGTACTTC. Protein product: CASTLGLGLAYEQYF.

V is TRBV6-5 and J is TRBJ2-6; 7 bases agree with TRBD1. The CDR3 consists of 15 residues. Germline V lookup: CDR1 MNHEY, CDR2 SVGAGI. Trimming cost V 6 bases and J 4 bases; bases outside gene matches: 6. The CDR3 reads CASSFEGAGANVLTF. CDR3 nucleotides: TGTGCCAGCAGCTTCGAGGGGGCCGGGGCCAACGTCCTGACTTTC.

The chain links TRBV11-3 to TRBJ2-1, with D tentatively TRBD1 (7 bases). The CDR3 is 11 residues long. CDR1 and CDR2 (germline): SGHNT, YENEEA. Trimming pared 1 base from V and 15 bases from J, leaving 10 bases between. The CDR3 spells CASSLGRGLFF. CDR3 DNA: TGTGCCAGCAGCTTAGGGAGGGGGCTGTTCTTC.

This chain uses TRBV6-6 with TRBJ2-5; D call uncertain. There are 15 residues in the CDR3. Trimming removed 6 bases from V and 5 bases from J, with 19 bases in between. Germline V gives CDR1 MNHNY, CDR2 SVGAGI (reference sequence). CDR3 nucleotides: TGTGCCAGCAGCCAGACCACCCCCGGCTGGGAGACCCAGTACTTC. Residues: CASSQTTPGWETQYF.

The chain couples TRBV11-2 to TRBJ1-1, with D unclear. Germline V CDR1 and CDR2: SGHAT, FQNNGV. V was shortened by 2 bases and J by 0 bases, with 7 bases between the two germline ends. There are 14 residues in the CDR3. The CDR3 protein is CASSLQRVNTEAFF. CDR3 nucleotide sequence: TGTGCCAGCAGCTTACAGCGGGTGAACACTGAAGCTTTCTTT.

The V and J genes are TRBV28 and TRBJ1-2; 8 bases align to TRBD1. The CDR3 totals 14 residues. Per the germline V gene, CDR1 is MDHEN and CDR2 is SYDVKM. J lost 7 bases, V lost 6 bases, and 10 bases had no gene match. The CDR3 sequence: CASRTGATNLGYTF. The CDR3 bases are TGTGCCAGCAGGACAGGGGCCACAAACCTTGGCTACACCTTC.

V is TRBV21-1 and J is TRBJ2-4; the table's D call, TRBD2, has no DNA check behind it. TRBV21-1 is a pseudogene. The CDR3 loop spans 17 amino acids. The DNA for the CDR3 is TGTGCCAGCAACCCTGGAGGAGGCGCCTTAGCCAAAAACATTCAGTACTTC. Amino acid sequence: CASNPGGGALAKNIQYF.

The chain recombines TRBV15 with TRBJ2-2, with D uncertain. The CDR3 length is 13 residues. V was shortened by 0 bases and J by 9 bases, with 8 bases between the two germline ends. CDR1 is LNHNV and CDR2 is YYDKDF in the germline V gene (reference sequence). The DNA of the CDR3 is TGTGCCACCAGCAGAGATATGGGGAGGGAGCTGTTTTTT. Encoded protein: CATSRDMGRELFF.

This chain connects TRBV7-9 to TRBJ1-1; maybe TRBD1 (6 bases). The V end lost 2 bases, the J end lost 11 bases, and 12 bases lay between the germline ends. Germline CDR1 is SEHNR and CDR2 is FQNEAQ (reference sequence). The CDR3 runs to 12 residues. In DNA, the CDR3 is TGTGCCAGCAGCTTAAGGACAGACTCGGCTTTCTTT. The encoded protein is CASSLRTDSAFF.

The rearrangement links TRBV30 to TRBJ1-5, with 7 bases fitting TRBD1. Germline V CDR1 and CDR2: GTSNPN, SVGIG (reference sequence). The CDR3 consists of 15 residues. V lost 2 bases, J lost 4 bases, and 8 bases stayed unmatched. The chain's CDR3 is CAWSRQGGINQPQHF. The CDR3 DNA reads as TGTGCCTGGAGTCGACAGGGAGGAATAAATCAGCCCCAGCATTTT.